This is a list of T cell receptor beta chains from one sample in a study of tumor and adjacent non-tumor tissue in lung cancer. One entry per CDR3 protein, called by TCRdb with MiXCR from the multiplex PCR reads. Of 78,000 or so distinct CDR3 sequences in the sample, over 80% were seen once. The specimen was lung tumor tissue. These TCRs come from a woman between 50 and 59 years old with non-small cell lung cancer. The CDR3 runs from the conserved cysteine through the conserved F or W. The D gene is left open where the match is weak. Only some rows state a clone size, as once, few, many or a class for expanded clones.

d_gene	v_gene	abundance	j_gene	CDR3aa	CDR3nt
TRBD1	TRBV4-2	-	TRBJ1-4	CDSSQAQGAGEKLFF	TGTGACAGCAGCCAAGCGCAGGGGGCCGGGGAAAAACTGTTTTTT
-	TRBV29-1	-	TRBJ2-3	CSVASDGVYRDTQYF	TGCAGTGTCGCCTCGGACGGAGTCTACAGAGATACGCAGTATTTT
-	TRBV30	many	TRBJ1-6	CAWSLPGPADSPLHF	TGTGCCTGGAGTTTACCAGGGCCTGCCGATTCACCCCTCCACTTT
TRBD2	TRBV29-1	-	TRBJ2-2	CSVEDGGRNTGKLFF	TGCAGCGTTGAAGACGGGGGGAGAAACACCGGGAAGCTGTTTTTT
TRBD1	TRBV28	-	TRBJ2-7	CASNPTHRGSDEQYF	TGTGCCAGCAATCCTACACACAGGGGTAGCGATGAGCAGTACTTC
-	TRBV29-1	-	TRBJ2-3	CSVEPDGSGTDTQYF	TGCAGCGTTGAGCCTGACGGGAGTGGCACAGATACGCAATATTTT
-	TRBV20-1	-	TRBJ1-1	CSSSSVRVMNTEAFF	TGCAGTAGTAGTTCGGTTAGGGTCATGAACACTGAAGCTTTCTTT
TRBD2	TRBV29-1	few	TRBJ2-1	CSVEGLAGYNKQFF	TGCAGTGTTGAAGGGCTAGCGGGATACAATAAGCAGTTCTTC
-	TRBV24-1	-	TRBJ2-1	CATSKTSCRSYSEQFF	TGTGCCACCAGTAAGACCAGCTGCAGATCCTACAGTGAGCAGTTCTTC
-	TRBV20-1	once	TRBJ1-5	CSARQGGRPQHF	TGCAGTGCTAGGCAGGGCGGACGGCCCCAGCATTTT
-	TRBV12-3/TRBV12-4	few	TRBJ2-7	CASTLGSYAYKQYF	TGTGCCAGCACTTTGGGGAGTTACGCCTACAAGCAGTACTTC
-	TRBV20-1	-	TRBJ2-1	CSAPQSSGDYNEQFF	TGCAGTGCCCCCCAGAGTAGCGGAGATTACAATGAGCAGTTCTTC
TRBD1	TRBV12-3/TRBV12-4	many	TRBJ2-3	CASSVRGLSDTQYF	TGTGCCAGCAGCGTCAGGGGGCTGTCAGATACGCAGTATTTT
TRBD2	TRBV19	many	TRBJ2-1	CASGSGRVYNEQFF	TGTGCCTCCGGGAGCGGGAGGGTATACAATGAGCAGTTCTTC
-	TRBV9	-	TRBJ2-1	CASSARDGSYNEQFF	TGTGCCAGCAGCGCCCGGGACGGATCCTACAATGAGCAGTTCTTC
TRBD2	TRBV29-1	-	TRBJ2-7	CSVEPGLAGSEQYF	TGCAGCGTAGAACCCGGACTAGCGGGATCCGAGCAGTACTTC
-	TRBV11-2	-	TRBJ2-2	CISSKNWDTGELFF	TGTATCAGTAGCAAAAACTGGGACACCGGGGAACTGTTTTTT
-	TRBV29-1	-	TRBJ1-1	CSAVFGRREEEASF	TGCAGCGCTGTCTTTGGCAGAAGAGAGGAAGAAGCTTCCTTT
-	TRBV10-3	-	TRBJ2-2	CAISDSAITGELFF	TGTGCCATCAGTGATTCCGCGATCACCGGGGAGCTGTTTTTT
-	TRBV6-5	-	TRBJ1-6	CASSYSGPQTLYLLF	TGTGCCAGCAGTTACTCTGGGCCACAGACGCTGTATCTCCTCTTT
TRBD2	TRBV29-1	-	TRBJ2-1	CNVAKETSGIDELFF	TGCAACGTGGCCAAGGAGACTAGCGGGATAGATGAGCTGTTCTTC
-	TRBV9	once	TRBJ2-2	CASSLTSLQANTGELFF	TGTGCCAGCAGCCTTACATCTCTTCAGGCGAACACCGGGGAGCTGTTTTTT
-	TRBV28	-	TRBJ1-2	CASRSRIANTYGYTF	TGTGCCAGCAGATCCAGGATAGCCAATACATATGGCTACACCTTC
TRBD1	TRBV4-2	-	TRBJ1-1	CVSSRGQGDTEAFF	TGTGTCAGCAGTCGCGGACAGGGAGACACTGAGGCTTTCTTT
-	TRBV20-1	-	TRBJ1-1	CSARGDQWELDTEAFF	TGCAGTGCTAGGGGGGACCAGTGGGAGTTGGACACTGAAGCTTTCTTT
-	TRBV30	many	TRBJ2-7	CAWSWIEDSEQYF	TGTGCCTGGAGTTGGATTGAGGATTCCGAGCAGTACTTC
TRBD1	TRBV28	many	TRBJ2-3	CASSEQGATDTQYF	TGTGCCAGCAGTGAACAGGGGGCCACAGATACGCAGTATTTT
-	TRBV6-1	-	TRBJ2-7	CANTWDSNYEQYF	TGTGCCAACACCTGGGACTCGAACTACGAGCAGTACTTC
-	TRBV29-1	-	TRBJ2-1	CSVVSAEGPHEQFF	TGCAGCGTTGTTTCCGCGGAAGGGCCCCATGAGCAGTTCTTC
TRBD2	TRBV28	-	TRBJ2-2	CASSQGNSGGLFF	TGTGCCAGCAGTCAGGGGAACAGCGGGGGGCTGTTTTTT
-	TRBV20-1	-	TRBJ2-7	CSARDPGRGNAYDQYF	TGCAGTGCTAGAGATCCGGGTCGCGGGAATGCCTACGATCAGTACTTC
-	TRBV6-5	medium-sized	TRBJ2-7	CASTSGLTYEQYF	TGTGCCAGCACCTCGGGGCTAACCTACGAGCAGTACTTC
-	TRBV12-3/TRBV12-4	-	TRBJ1-4	CASILQGGLGEKLLF	TGTGCCAGCATCCTACAGGGTGGCTTGGGTGAAAAACTGCTTTTT
-	TRBV20-1	-	TRBJ2-1	CSARGPRRENEYFF	TGCAGTGCTAGAGGGCCCAGGAGGGAAAATGAGTATTTCTTC
-	TRBV12-3/TRBV12-4	-	TRBJ1-3	CASTETHTYGNTIYF	TGTGCCAGCACCGAGACACATACCTATGGAAACACCATATATTTT
TRBD2	TRBV20-1	-	TRBJ2-1	CSARLAGGSKNEQFF	TGCAGCGCTAGATTAGCGGGAGGGTCGAAGAATGAGCAGTTCTTC
TRBD2	TRBV13	-	TRBJ2-7	CACSYSPGLGRYEQYF	TGTGCCTGCAGCTACTCACCGGGACTAGGACGATACGAGCAGTATTTC
-	TRBV6-1	-	TRBJ2-1	CTSSEEWGISYNEQFF	TGTACCAGCAGTGAAGAATGGGGGATCTCCTACAATGAGCAGTTCTTC
-	TRBV4-1	many	TRBJ1-2	CASSQDRYRGNYGYTF	TGCGCCAGCAGCCAAGATAGGTACAGAGGGAACTATGGCTACACCTTC
-	TRBV4-1	-	TRBJ1-6	CTSSPQATEDNPPLHF	TGCACCAGCAGCCCCCAGGCTACAGAGGATAATCCACCCCTCCACTTT
-	TRBV7-9	many	TRBJ2-3	CASRVGVADTQYF	TGTGCCAGCAGGGTTGGCGTGGCAGATACGCAGTATTTT
-	TRBV12-3/TRBV12-4	many	TRBJ1-5	CASSKGEQPQHF	TGTGCCAGCAGCAAGGGGGAACAGCCCCAGCATTTT
-	TRBV28	-	TRBJ2-7	CASSFGRQVSYEQYF	TGTGCCAGCAGTTTTGGGAGACAGGTATCCTATGAGCAGTACTTC
-	TRBV6-2/TRBV6-3	-	TRBJ2-1	CASSSSPYNEQFF	TGTGCCAGCAGTAGTAGTCCCTACAACGAGCAGTTCTTC
TRBD2	TRBV12-3/TRBV12-4	-	TRBJ2-4	CATSGGLAENIRYF	TGTGCCACCAGCGGAGGACTAGCGGAAAACATTCGGTACTTC
TRBD1	TRBV6-1	-	TRBJ1-6	CASSPPGQHNLPLHF	TGTGCCAGCAGTCCCCCGGGACAGCATAATTTACCCCTACACTTT
TRBD2	TRBV29-1	-	TRBJ2-1	CSVAPSGNDNEQFF	TGCAGCGTCGCTCCTAGCGGTAATGACAATGAGCAGTTCTTC
-	TRBV24-1	-	TRBJ2-1	CATSDFRGPYERNGQFF	TGTGCCACCAGTGATTTCCGGGGGCCATACGAAAGAAATGGGCAGTTCTTC